The clone carrying this TCR beta chain was observed at least ten times. This entry belongs to a study of T-cell reconstitution after alpha-beta-depleted transplantation in children. Per the germline V gene, CDR1 is SGHDT and CDR2 is YYEEEE. The CDR3 is 15 amino acids. The V gene end was trimmed by 7 bases and the J gene end by 7 bases; junction bases not matched to a gene: 15. This sample's TCRbeta library carried unique molecular identifier barcodes. In TCRdb, the PCR reads were re-called with MiXCR into one record per CDR3 protein. The sample shows approximately 91,000 distinct CDR3 sequences, 7% to 10% of them seen only once.

The chain employs TRBV5-6 and TRBJ2-5; 8 nucleotides align to TRBD2. The material was PBMCs from the stem cell graft donor, obtained from the stem cell graft. The source of this sequence is a human donor who donated a stem cell graft to a child with congenital amegakaryocytic thrombocytopenia. The CDR3 coding sequence is TGTGCCAGCTTCCCCAGCGGGAGAGGACCGGGGACCCAGTACTTC. Encoded protein: CASFPSGRGPGTQYF.